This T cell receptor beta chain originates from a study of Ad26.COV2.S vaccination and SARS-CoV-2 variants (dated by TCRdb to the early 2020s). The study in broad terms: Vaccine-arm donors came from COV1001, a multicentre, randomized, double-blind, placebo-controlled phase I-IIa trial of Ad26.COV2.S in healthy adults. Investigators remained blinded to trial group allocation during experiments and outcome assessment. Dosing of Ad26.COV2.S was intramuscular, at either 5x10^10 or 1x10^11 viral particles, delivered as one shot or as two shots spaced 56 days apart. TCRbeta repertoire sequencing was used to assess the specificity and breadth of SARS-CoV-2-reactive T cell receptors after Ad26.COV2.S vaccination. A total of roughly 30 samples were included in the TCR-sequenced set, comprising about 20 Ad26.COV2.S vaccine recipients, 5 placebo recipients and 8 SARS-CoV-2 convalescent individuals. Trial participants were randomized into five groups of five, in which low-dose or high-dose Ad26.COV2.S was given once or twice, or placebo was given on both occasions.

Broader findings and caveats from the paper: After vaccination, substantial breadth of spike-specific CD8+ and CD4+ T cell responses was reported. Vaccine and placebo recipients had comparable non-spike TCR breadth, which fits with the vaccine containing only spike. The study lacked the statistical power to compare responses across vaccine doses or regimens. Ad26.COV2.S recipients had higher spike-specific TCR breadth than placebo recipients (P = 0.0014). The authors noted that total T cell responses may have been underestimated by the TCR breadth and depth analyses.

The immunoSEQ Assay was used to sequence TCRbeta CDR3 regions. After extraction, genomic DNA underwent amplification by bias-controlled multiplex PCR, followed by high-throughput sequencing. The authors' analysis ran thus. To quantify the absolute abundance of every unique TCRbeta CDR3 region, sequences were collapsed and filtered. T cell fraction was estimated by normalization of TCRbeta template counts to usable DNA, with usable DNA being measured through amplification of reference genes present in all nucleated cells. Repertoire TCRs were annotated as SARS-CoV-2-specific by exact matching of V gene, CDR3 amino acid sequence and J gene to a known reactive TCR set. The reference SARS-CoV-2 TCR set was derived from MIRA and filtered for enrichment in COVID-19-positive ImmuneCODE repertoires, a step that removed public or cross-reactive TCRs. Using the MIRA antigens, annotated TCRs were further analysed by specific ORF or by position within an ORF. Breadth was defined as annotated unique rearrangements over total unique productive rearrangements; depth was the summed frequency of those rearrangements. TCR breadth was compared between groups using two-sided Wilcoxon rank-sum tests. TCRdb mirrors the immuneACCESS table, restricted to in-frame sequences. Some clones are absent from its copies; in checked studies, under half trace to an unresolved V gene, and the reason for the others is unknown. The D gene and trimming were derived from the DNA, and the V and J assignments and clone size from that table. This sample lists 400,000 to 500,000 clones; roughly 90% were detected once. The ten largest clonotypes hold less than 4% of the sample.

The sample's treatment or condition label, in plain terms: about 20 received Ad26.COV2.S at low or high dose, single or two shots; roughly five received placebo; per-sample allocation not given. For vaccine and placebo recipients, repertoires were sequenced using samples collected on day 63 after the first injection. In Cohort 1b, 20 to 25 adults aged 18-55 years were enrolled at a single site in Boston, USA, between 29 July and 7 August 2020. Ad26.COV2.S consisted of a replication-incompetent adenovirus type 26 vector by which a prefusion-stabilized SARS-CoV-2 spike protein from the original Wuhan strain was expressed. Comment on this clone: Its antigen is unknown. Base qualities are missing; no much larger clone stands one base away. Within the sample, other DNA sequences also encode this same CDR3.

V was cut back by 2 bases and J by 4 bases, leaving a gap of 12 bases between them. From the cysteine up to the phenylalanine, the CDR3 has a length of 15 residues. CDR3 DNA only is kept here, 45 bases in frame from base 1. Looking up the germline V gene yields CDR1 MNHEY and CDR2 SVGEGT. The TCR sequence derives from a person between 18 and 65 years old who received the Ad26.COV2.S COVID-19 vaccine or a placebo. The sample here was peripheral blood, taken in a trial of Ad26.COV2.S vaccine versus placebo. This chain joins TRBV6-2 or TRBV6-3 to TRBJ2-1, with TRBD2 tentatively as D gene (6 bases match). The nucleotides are TGTGCCAGCAGTTACGAGGCAGGGACTTACAATGAGCAGTTCTTC. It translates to CASSYEAGTYNEQFF.